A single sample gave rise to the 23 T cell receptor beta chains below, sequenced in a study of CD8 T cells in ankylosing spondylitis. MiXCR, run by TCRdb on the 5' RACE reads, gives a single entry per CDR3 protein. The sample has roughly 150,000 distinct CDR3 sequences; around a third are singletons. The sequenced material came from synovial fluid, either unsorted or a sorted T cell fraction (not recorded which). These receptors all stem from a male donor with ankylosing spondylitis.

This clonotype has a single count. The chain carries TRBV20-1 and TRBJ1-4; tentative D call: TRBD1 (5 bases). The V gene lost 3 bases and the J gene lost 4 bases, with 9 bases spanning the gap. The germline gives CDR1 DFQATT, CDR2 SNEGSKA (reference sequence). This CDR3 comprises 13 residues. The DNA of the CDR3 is TGCAGTGCTAGGCGCAGGGTTAATGAAAAACTGTTTTTT. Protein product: CSARRRVNEKLFF.

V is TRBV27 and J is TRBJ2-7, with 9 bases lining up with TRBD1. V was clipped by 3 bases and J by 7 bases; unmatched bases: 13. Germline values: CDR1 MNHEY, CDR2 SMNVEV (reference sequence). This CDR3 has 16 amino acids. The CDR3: CASSFDPHRGPREQYF. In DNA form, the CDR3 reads TGTGCCAGCAGTTTCGACCCCCACAGGGGGCCGAGGGAGCAGTACTTC.

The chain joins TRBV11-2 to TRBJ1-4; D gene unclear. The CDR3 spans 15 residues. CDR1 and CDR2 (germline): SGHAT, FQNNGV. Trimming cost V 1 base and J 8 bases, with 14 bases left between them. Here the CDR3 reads CASSLAGGKTEKLFF. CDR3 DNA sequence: TGTGCCAGCAGCTTAGCCGGTGGGAAAACAGAAAAACTGTTTTTT.

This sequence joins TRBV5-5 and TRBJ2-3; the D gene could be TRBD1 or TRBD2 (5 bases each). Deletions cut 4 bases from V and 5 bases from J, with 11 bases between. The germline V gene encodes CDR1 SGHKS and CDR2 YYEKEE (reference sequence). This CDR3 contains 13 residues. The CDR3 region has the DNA TGTGCCAGCAGCGCTACTAGGGGAGATACGCAGTATTTT. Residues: CASSATRGDTQYF.

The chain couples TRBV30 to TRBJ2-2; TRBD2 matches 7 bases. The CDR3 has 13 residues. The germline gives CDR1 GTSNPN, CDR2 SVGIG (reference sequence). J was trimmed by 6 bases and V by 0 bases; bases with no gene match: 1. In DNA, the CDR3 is TGTGCCTGGAGTGTACGGGGGGCCGGGGAGCTGTTTTTT. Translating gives CAWSVRGAGELFF.

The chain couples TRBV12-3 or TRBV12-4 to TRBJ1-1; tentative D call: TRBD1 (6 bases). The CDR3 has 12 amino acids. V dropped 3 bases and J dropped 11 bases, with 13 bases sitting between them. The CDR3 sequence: CASSFRGLAAFF. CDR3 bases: TGTGCCAGCAGTTTTCGGGGGCTTGCGGCTTTCTTT.

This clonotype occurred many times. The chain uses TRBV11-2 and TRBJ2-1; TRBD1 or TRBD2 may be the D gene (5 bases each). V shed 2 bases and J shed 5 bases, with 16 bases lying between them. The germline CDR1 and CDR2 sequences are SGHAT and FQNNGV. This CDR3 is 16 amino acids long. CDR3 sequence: CASSLIGATVNNEQFF. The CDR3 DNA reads TGTGCCAGCAGCTTAATCGGGGCGACAGTCAACAATGAGCAGTTCTTC.

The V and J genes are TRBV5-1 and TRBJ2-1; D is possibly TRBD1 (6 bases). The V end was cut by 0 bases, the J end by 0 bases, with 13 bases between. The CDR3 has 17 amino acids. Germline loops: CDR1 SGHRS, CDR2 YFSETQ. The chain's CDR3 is CASSLVGTGLSYNEQFF. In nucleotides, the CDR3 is TGCGCCAGCAGCTTGGTTGGAACAGGGCTCTCCTACAATGAGCAGTTCTTC.

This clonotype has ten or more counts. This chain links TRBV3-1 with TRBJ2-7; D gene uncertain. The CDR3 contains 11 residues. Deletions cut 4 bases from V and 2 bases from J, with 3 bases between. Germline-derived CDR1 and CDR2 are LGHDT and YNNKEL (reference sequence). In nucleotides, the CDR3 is TGTGCCAGCAGCCGGACCTACGAGCAGTACTTC. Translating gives CASSRTYEQYF.

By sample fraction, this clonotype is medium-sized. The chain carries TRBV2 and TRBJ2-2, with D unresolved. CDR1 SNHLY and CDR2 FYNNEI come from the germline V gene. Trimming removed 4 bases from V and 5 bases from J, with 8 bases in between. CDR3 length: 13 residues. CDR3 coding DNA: TGTGCCAGCAGTGTCGGAAGGACCGGGGAGCTGTTTTTT. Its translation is CASSVGRTGELFF.

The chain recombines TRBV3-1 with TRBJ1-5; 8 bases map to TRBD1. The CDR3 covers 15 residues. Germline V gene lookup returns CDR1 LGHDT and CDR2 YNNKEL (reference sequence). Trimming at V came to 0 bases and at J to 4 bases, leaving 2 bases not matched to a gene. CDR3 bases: TGTGCCAGCAGCCAAGACAGGGGGCATAATCAGCCCCAGCATTTT. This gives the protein CASSQDRGHNQPQHF.

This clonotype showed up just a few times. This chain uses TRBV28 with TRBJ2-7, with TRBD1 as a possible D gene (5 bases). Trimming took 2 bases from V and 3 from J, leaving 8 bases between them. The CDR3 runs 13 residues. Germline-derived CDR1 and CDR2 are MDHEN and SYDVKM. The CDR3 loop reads CASSLHRSYEQYF. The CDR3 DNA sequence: TGTGCCAGCAGTTTACACAGGAGCTACGAGCAGTACTTC.

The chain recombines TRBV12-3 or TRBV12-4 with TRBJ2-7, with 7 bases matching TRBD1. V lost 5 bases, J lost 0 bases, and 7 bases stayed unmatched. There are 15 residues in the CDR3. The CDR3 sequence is CASSRQGSASYEQYF. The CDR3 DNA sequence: TGTGCCAGCAGTCGACAGGGCTCTGCCTCCTACGAGCAGTACTTC.

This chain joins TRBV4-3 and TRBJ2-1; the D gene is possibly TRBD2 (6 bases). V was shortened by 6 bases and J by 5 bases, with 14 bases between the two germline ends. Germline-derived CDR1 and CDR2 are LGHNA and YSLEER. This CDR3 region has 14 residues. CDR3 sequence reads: CASSWLERDNEQFF. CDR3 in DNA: TGCGCCAGCAGTTGGCTGGAGCGGGACAATGAGCAGTTCTTC.

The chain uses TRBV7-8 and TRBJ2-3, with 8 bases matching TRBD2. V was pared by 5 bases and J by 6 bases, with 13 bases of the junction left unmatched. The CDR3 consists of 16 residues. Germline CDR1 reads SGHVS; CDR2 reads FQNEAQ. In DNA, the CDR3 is TGTGCCAGCAGCCAGCCCCCTAGCGGGTACGACGATACGCAGTATTTT. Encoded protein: CASSQPPSGYDDTQYF. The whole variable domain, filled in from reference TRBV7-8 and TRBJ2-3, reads GAGVSQSPRYKVAKRGQDVALRCDPISGHVSLFWYQQALGQGPEFLTYFQNEAQLDKSGLPSDRFFAERPEGSVSTLKIQRTQQEDSAVYLCASSQPPSGYDDTQYFGPGTRLTVL.

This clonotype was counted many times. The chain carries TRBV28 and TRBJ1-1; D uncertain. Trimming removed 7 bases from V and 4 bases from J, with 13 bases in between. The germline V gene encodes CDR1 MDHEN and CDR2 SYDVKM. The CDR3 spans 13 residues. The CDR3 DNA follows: TGTGCCAGCAAAGGCGAGGGTTTCACTGAAGCTTTCTTT. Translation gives CASKGEGFTEAFF. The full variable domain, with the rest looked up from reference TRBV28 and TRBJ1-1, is DVKVTQSSRYLVKRTGEKVFLECVQDMDHENMFWYRQDPGLGLRLIYFSYDVKMKEKGDIPEGYSVSREKKERFSLILESASTNQTSMYLCASKGEGFTEAFFGQGTRLTVV.

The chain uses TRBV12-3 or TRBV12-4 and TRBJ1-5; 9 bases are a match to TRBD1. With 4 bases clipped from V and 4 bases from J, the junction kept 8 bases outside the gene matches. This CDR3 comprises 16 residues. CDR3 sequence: CASSSRTGGQNQPQHF. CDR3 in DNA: TGTGCCAGCAGTTCCCGAACAGGGGGCCAAAATCAGCCCCAGCATTTT.

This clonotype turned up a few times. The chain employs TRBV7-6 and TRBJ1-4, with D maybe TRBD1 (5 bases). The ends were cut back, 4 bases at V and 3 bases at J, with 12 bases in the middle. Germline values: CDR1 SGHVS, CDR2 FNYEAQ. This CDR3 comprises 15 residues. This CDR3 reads CASSSQGSPNEKLFF. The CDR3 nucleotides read TGTGCCAGCAGCTCCCAGGGTTCCCCTAATGAAAAACTGTTTTTT.

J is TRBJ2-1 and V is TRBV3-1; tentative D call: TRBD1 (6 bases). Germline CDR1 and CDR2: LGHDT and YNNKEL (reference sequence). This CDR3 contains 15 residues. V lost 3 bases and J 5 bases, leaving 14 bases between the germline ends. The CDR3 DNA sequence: TGTGCCAGCAGCCAGGCCGGGACACCAAACAATGAGCAGTTCTTC. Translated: CASSQAGTPNNEQFF.

The CDR3 coding sequence is TGTGCCAGCAGCCCCGGCGGGGGCACGAACACTGAAGCTTTCTTT. This codes for CASSPGGGTNTEAFF. The rearrangement uses TRBV7-3 and TRBJ1-1, with D possibly being TRBD1 (6 bases). The length of the CDR3 is 15 residues. CDR1 and CDR2 from the germline V gene are SGHTA and FQGTGA. Trimming shortened V by 5 bases and J by 1 base, and 14 bases separated the two germline ends.

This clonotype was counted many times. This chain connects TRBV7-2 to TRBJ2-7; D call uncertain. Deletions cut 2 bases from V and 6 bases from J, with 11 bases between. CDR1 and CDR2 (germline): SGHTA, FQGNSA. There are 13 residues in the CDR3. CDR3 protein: CASSLTFLGEQYF. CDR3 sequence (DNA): TGTGCCAGCAGCTTAACGTTTCTAGGCGAGCAGTACTTC.

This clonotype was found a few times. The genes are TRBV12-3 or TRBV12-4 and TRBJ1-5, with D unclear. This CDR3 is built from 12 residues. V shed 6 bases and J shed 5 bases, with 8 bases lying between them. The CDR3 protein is CASRIMDQPQHF. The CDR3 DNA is TGTGCCAGCAGAATCATGGATCAGCCCCAGCATTTT.

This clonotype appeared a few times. CDR3 protein: CASSYDGYEQYF. CDR3 nucleotide sequence: TGTGCCAGCAGTTACGACGGATACGAGCAGTACTTC. The rearrangement joins TRBV6-2 or TRBV6-3 to TRBJ2-7, with D uncertain. The CDR3 sequence is 12 residues long. Trimming shortened V by 2 bases and J by 4 bases, and 6 bases separated the two germline ends. Germline V gives CDR1 MNHEY, CDR2 SVGEGT.